This T cell receptor (beta chain) was identified in a study of cytomegalovirus exposure and HLA in healthy donors. PCR involved 60 Vbeta and 13 Jbeta primers. Assay: immunoSEQ multiplex PCR; the TCRdb copy retains only in-frame clones and omits some. Of around 130,000 clones listed, approximately 80% are singletons. After removal of 5 bases from V and 0 bases from J, the junction contained 1 base not matched to a gene. Germline values: CDR1 GTSNPN, CDR2 SVGIG (reference sequence). CDR3 length: 13 residues. The source material was PBMCs. The chain joins TRBV30 to TRBJ1-2; 9 nucleotides line up with TRBD1. This sequence was found in a man aged 18 to 29 in good health and CMV-seropositive. CDR3: CAWWTGANYGYTF. In DNA, the CDR3 is TGTGCCTGGTGGACAGGGGCTAACTATGGCTACACCTTC.